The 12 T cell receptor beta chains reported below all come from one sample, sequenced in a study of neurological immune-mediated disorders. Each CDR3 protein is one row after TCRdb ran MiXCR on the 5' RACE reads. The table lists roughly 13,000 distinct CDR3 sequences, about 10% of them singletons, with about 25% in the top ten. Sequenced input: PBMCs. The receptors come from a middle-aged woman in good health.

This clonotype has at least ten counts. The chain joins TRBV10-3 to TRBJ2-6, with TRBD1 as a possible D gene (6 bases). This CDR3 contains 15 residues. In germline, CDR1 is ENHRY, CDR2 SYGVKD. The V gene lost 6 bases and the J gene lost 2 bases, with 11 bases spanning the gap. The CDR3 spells CAISAQGPGANVLTF. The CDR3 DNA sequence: TGTGCCATCAGCGCACAGGGACCTGGGGCCAACGTCCTGACTTTC.

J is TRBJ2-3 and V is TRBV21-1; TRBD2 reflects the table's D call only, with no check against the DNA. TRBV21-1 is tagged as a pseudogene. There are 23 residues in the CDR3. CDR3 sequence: CASSKVGVGQSRPKVRRTDTQYF. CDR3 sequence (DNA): TGTGCCAGCAGCAAAGTTGGGGTGGGGCAGTCCCGCCCAAAAGTCAGGCGCACAGATACGCAGTATTTT.

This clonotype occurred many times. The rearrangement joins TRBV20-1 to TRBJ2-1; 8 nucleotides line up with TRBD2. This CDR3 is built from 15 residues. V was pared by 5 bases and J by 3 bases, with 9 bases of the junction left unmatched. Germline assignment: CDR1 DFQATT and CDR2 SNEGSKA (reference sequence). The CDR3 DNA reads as TGCAGTGCTCCTCGGGGCGGGGGGAACTACAATGAGCAGTTCTTC. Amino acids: CSAPRGGGNYNEQFF.

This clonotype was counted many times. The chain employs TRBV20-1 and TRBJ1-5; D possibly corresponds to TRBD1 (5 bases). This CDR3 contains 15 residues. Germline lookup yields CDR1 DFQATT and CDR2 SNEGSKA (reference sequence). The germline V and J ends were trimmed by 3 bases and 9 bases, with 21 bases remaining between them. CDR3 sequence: CSARVSGSGSGPQHF. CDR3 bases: TGCAGTGCTAGGGTATCAGGCTCAGGGTCCGGGCCCCAGCATTTT.

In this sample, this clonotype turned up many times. The CDR3, as DNA: TGCAGTGCTAGAACGACAGACAATCAGCCCCAGCATTTT. It codes for CSARTTDNQPQHF. The chain is built from TRBV20-1 and TRBJ1-5; D is perhaps TRBD1 (5 bases). Per the germline V gene, CDR1 is DFQATT and CDR2 is SNEGSKA (reference sequence). Deletions cut 2 bases from V and 3 bases from J, with 8 bases between. The CDR3 extends over 13 amino acids.

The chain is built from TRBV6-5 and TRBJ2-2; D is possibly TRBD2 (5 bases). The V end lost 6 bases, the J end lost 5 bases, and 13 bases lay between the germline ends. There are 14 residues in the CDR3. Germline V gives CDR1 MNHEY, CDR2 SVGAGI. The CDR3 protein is CASSRRTSTGELFF. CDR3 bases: TGTGCCAGCAGCCGGAGGACTTCAACCGGGGAGCTGTTTTTT.

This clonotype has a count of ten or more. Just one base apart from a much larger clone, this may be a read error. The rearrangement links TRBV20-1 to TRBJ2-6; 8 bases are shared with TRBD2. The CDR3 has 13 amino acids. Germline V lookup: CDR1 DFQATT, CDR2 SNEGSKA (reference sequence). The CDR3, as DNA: TGCAGTCCGGGGGGGTCTGGGGTCAACGTCCTGACTTTC. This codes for CSPGGSGVNVLTF.

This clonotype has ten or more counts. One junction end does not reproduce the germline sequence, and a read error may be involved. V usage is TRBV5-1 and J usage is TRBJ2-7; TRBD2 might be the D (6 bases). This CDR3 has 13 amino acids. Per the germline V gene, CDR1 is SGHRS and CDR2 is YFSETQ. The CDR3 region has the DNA TGCGCCAGCAGGTTGGCGGGGAAACACGAGCAGTACTTC. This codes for CASRLAGKHEQYF.

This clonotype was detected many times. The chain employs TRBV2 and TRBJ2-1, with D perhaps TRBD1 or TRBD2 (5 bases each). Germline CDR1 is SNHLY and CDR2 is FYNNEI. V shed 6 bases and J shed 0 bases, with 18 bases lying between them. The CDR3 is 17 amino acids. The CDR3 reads CASSGDAPRSSYNEQFF. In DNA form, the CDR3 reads TGTGCCAGCAGCGGGGACGCCCCGAGGAGCTCCTACAATGAGCAGTTCTTC.

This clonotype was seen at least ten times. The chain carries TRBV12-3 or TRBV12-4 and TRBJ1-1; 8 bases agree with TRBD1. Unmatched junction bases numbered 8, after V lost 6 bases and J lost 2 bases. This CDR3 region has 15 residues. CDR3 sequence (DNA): TGTGCCAGCAGCCCAGGGGGCGCGGGTAACACTGAAGCTTTCTTT. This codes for CASSPGGAGNTEAFF.

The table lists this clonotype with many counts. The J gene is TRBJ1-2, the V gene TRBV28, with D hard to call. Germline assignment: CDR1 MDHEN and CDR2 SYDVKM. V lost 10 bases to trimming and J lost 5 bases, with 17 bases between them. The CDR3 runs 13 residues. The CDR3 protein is CANRSPRTYGYTF. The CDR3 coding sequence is TGTGCCAACCGGTCCCCTCGAACTTATGGCTACACCTTC.

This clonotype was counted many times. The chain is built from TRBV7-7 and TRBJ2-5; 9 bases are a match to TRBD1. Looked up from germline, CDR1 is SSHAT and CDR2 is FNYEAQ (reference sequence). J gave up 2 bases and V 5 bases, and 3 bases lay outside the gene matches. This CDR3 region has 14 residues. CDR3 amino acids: CASSPGTGQETQYF. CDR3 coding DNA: TGTGCCAGCAGCCCCGGGACAGGGCAAGAGACCCAGTACTTC.